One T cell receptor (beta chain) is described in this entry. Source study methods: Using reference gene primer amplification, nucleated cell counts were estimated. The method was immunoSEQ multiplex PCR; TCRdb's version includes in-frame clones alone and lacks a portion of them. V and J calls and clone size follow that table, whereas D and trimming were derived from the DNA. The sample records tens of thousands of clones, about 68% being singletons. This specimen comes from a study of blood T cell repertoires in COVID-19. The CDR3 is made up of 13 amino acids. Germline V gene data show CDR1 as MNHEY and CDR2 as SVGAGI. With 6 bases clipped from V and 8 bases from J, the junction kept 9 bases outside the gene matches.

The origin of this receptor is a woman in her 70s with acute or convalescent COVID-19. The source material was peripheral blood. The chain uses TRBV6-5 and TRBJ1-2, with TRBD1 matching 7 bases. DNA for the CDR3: TGTGCCAGCAGCCAAAGACAGGGACAAGGCTACACCTTC. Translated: CASSQRQGQGYTF.